This is a list of T cell receptor beta chains from one sample in a study of shared clonotypes between healthy human individuals. The data were produced by immunoSEQ multiplex PCR, yet TCRdb's version contains in-frame clones alone and is incomplete. The sample carries some 2.3 million clones, roughly 93% recorded once. Sequencing was done on a sample of naive CD4+ T cells from PBMCs. The receptors were gathered from a young man in good health. Some clones in this sample may be carry-over from other donors' samples. CDR3s include the opening cysteine and the closing phenylalanine or tryptophan. Each record gives: CDR3 length, clone size, D gene, V gene, J gene, CDR3 DNA, CDR3 protein. D genes are given only for firm matches. Rows may omit the clone size; those that give it use once, few, many or a size class.

15	-	-	TRBV7-2	TRBJ2-1	TGTGCCAGCAGCCAACGGTCTCTCTCCTACAATGAGCAGTTCTTC	CASSQRSLSYNEQFF
14	few	-	TRBV28	TRBJ1-5	TGTGCCAGCAGTTTGCGGGGATGGAGGCAGCCCCAGCATTTT	CASSLRGWRQPQHF
14	-	-	TRBV9	TRBJ1-1	TGTGCCAGCAGCGTAGTTCAGGGAAACACTGAAGCTTTCTTT	CASSVVQGNTEAFF
15	-	TRBD1	TRBV9	TRBJ1-4	TGTGCCAGCAGCGTAGGGGGACAGTTCCGGGCAAAACTGTTTTTT	CASSVGGQFRAKLFF
16	-	-	TRBV5-1	TRBJ2-7	TGCGCCAGCAGCCCAGCGGGCATATCACTCTCCTACGAGCAGTACTTC	CASSPAGISLSYEQYF
14	-	-	TRBV18	TRBJ2-7	TGTGCCAGCTCTCCAGGGTTGGGCCGAGACGAGCAGTACTTC	CASSPGLGRDEQYF
17	-	TRBD1	TRBV27	TRBJ1-4	TGTGCCAGCAGTTTTATCCGTGGACAGGAACGAAATGAAAAACTGTTTTTT	CASSFIRGQERNEKLFF
13	-	-	TRBV28	TRBJ2-1	TGTGCCAGCAAAAACCGGGGAACCAATGAGCAGTTCTTC	CASKNRGTNEQFF
16	-	-	TRBV5-4	TRBJ1-1	TGTGCCAGCAGCCCCACAAAGAACCAGGGGCGCCCTGAAGCTTTCTTT	CASSPTKNQGRPEAFF
12	-	-	TRBV28	TRBJ1-1	TGTGCCGTCGGGCGCGGGAACACTGAAGCTTTCTTT	CAVGRGNTEAFF
17	once	TRBD2	TRBV10-3	TRBJ2-7	TGTGCCATCACCCAGAGCACCCGGACTAGCGATCTAGGCGAGCAGTACTTC	CAITQSTRTSDLGEQYF
18	-	-	TRBV11-2	TRBJ2-3	TGTGCCAGCAGCTTTTGGATAGGGGCGGGAACTAGCACAGATACGCAGTATTTT	CASSFWIGAGTSTDTQYF
15	-	-	TRBV6-5	TRBJ1-2	TGTGCCAGCAGCTCTTACGGGGGCGACCCGAGGGGCTACACCTTC	CASSSYGGDPRGYTF
15	-	-	TRBV10-3	TRBJ2-3	TGTGCCATCACCTCGAGAGGGCAGGGGATAGATACGCAGTATTTT	CAITSRGQGIDTQYF
14	-	-	TRBV6-6	TRBJ2-5	TGTGCCAGCAGTCCCCCGGGGCCTGGGGAGACCCAGTACTTC	CASSPPGPGETQYF
17	-	-	TRBV12-5	TRBJ2-2	TGTGCTAGTGGTTTGGTACTTAGGGACTCGAACACCGGGGAGCTGTTTTTT	CASGLVLRDSNTGELFF
13	-	-	TRBV6-5	TRBJ1-1	TGTGCCAGCAGTTACGGCGGGAACACTGAAGCTTTCTTT	CASSYGGNTEAFF
15	-	-	TRBV10-3	TRBJ1-4	TGTGCCATCAGTGACGCCGCCCCGTGGGGGGAAAAACTGTTTTTT	CAISDAAPWGEKLFF
14	-	-	TRBV7-3	TRBJ2-3	TGTGCCAGCAGCCCAGGACTGGGCACAGATACGCAGTATTTT	CASSPGLGTDTQYF
12	-	-	TRBV29-1	TRBJ2-3	TGCAGCGTTGCCCATCTCACAGATACGCAGTATTTT	CSVAHLTDTQYF
13	-	-	TRBV28	TRBJ2-6	TGTGCCAGCAGTTTGGGCCAGGGCAACGTCCTGACTTTC	CASSLGQGNVLTF
16	-	-	TRBV4-3	TRBJ2-1	TGCGCCAGCAGCCGACTTGCAGGGGCGACTGGAAATGAGCAGTTCTTC	CASSRLAGATGNEQFF
14	few	-	TRBV7-2	TRBJ2-7	TGTGCCAGCAGCTCAAACAGGGTCTCCTACGAGCAGTACTTC	CASSSNRVSYEQYF